Below, 16 T cell receptor beta chains from the same sample are listed, as sequenced in a study of T cells in narcolepsy. Libraries were prepared by immunoSEQ multiplex PCR; TCRdb keeps only in-frame clonotypes and omits some of them. The profile shows 25,000 to 30,000 clones, around 78% of them singletons. Material for sequencing was CD45RA- memory CD4+ T cells from PBMCs. Receptors originate from a human donor with narcolepsy.

The genes are TRBV19 and TRBJ1-1; 7 bases map to TRBD1. The CDR3 covers 13 residues. V dropped 4 bases and J dropped 3; count of bases not matched to a gene: 2. Germline V gives CDR1 LNHDA, CDR2 SQIVND (reference sequence). DNA of the CDR3: TGTGCCAGTAGTACAGACAGGGACACTGAAGCTTTCTTT. As protein: CASSTDRDTEAFF.

The chain uses TRBV12-5 and TRBJ1-5, with 7 bases that match TRBD1. This CDR3 has 16 amino acids. V shed 0 bases, J shed 4 bases, and the junction held 6 bases outside the gene matches. In germline, CDR1 is LGHNT, CDR2 FRNRAP. The CDR3, as DNA: TGTGCTAGTGGTTTGGTTTTGGGACAGCTGAATCAGCCCCAGCATTTT. It translates to CASGLVLGQLNQPQHF.

The chain links TRBV5-1 to TRBJ2-7, with D unclear. Germline loops: CDR1 SGHRS, CDR2 YFSETQ. This CDR3 is built from 15 residues. Trimming shortened V by 1 base and J by 0 bases, and 11 bases separated the two germline ends. CDR3 region: CASSLRSESSYEQYF. DNA of the CDR3: TGCGCCAGCAGCTTGAGGTCGGAGAGCTCCTACGAGCAGTACTTC.

The rearrangement uses TRBV7-3 and TRBJ2-7, with D unclear. CDR1 and CDR2 (germline): SGHTA, FQGTGA. V lost 3 bases and J 2 bases, leaving 2 bases between the germline ends. CDR3 length: 11 amino acids. CDR3 in amino acids: CASSFAYEQYF. CDR3 DNA sequence: TGTGCCAGCAGCTTCGCCTACGAGCAGTACTTC.

This clone has a single count. The V and J genes are TRBV20-1 and TRBJ2-3; D gene unclear. Trimming stripped 4 bases from V and 2 bases from J, with 4 bases between. Per germline, CDR1 DFQATT and CDR2 SNEGSKA (reference sequence). The length of the CDR3 is 11 residues. The CDR3 DNA reads as TGCAGTGCTACTGACACAGATACGCAGTATTTT. Translation: CSATDTDTQYF.

This clone occurred once. The same CDR3 can be traced to other DNA sequences in this sample. This rearrangement joins TRBV7-2 to TRBJ2-5; TRBD2 is a possible D gene (5 bases). The germline CDR1 and CDR2 sequences are SGHTA and FQGNSA. V was shortened by 3 bases and J by 4 bases, with 6 bases between the two germline ends. This CDR3 is 12 amino acids long. In DNA form, the CDR3 reads TGTGCCAGCAGCTTGACTACAGAGACCCAGTACTTC. Translated, it gives CASSLTTETQYF.

This chain connects TRBV10-3 to TRBJ2-7; the D gene is possibly TRBD1 (6 bases). There are 13 residues in the CDR3. CDR1 and CDR2 from the germline V gene are ENHRY and SYGVKD. V was clipped by 5 bases and J by 4 bases, with 12 bases between them. CDR3 region: CAISWGQGYEQYF. The CDR3 bases are TGTGCCATCAGTTGGGGGCAGGGTTACGAGCAGTACTTC.

The count of this clone is one. The rearrangement joins TRBV18 to TRBJ2-5; 12 bases match TRBD2. With 3 bases clipped from V and 1 base from J, the junction kept 6 bases outside the gene matches. The germline CDR1 and CDR2 sequences are KGHSH and LQKENI. This CDR3 has 17 amino acids. The CDR3 protein is CASSPLTSGGRQETQYF. The CDR3 DNA follows: TGTGCCAGCTCACCCTTGACTAGCGGGGGCCGCCAAGAGACCCAGTACTTC.

This chain links TRBV30 with TRBJ2-5; 10 nucleotides align to TRBD2. The ends lost 2 bases at V and 4 bases at J; junction bases unmatched: 4. This CDR3 is built from 14 residues. CDR1 is GTSNPN, CDR2 SVGIG, per germline (reference sequence). The CDR3 reads CAWSPGLATETQYF. CDR3 DNA: TGTGCCTGGAGTCCGGGACTAGCGACAGAGACCCAGTACTTC.

This rearrangement joins TRBV4-2 to TRBJ2-2, with a tentative D call TRBD2 (7 bases). V lost 1 base and J 5 bases, leaving 17 bases between the germline ends. The CDR3 contains 17 residues. Germline loops: CDR1 LGHNA, CDR2 YNFKEQ. The CDR3 nucleotides read TGTGCCAGCAGCCAAGCTAACCGGGGGGCAGCTACCGGGGAGCTGTTTTTT. Translating it yields CASSQANRGAATGELFF.

The chain recombines TRBV27 with TRBJ2-1, with 7 bases that match TRBD1. V trimming: 6 bases; J trimming: 3 bases; junction bases outside the gene matches: 5. In germline, CDR1 is MNHEY, CDR2 SMNVEV (reference sequence). The CDR3 length is 14 residues. In DNA, the CDR3 is TGTGCCAGCAGCCGGGGACAGTTCTACAATGAGCAGTTCTTC. Protein: CASSRGQFYNEQFF.

The chain carries TRBV6-1 and TRBJ1-5; 7 bases match TRBD1. CDR3 length equals 15 residues. The junction had 5 bases not matched to a gene; V was cut back by 1 base and J by 5 bases. The germline CDR1 and CDR2 sequences are MNHNS and SASEGT. This CDR3 is CASSEEETGYQPQHF. CDR3 DNA: TGTGCCAGCAGTGAAGAGGAGACAGGGTATCAGCCCCAGCATTTT.

This sequence joins TRBV18 and TRBJ2-7; TRBD1 might be the D (6 bases). V was clipped by 8 bases and J by 0 bases, with 20 bases between them. The germline V gene encodes CDR1 KGHSH and CDR2 LQKENI. The CDR3 extends over 16 amino acids. As DNA, the CDR3 is TGTGCCAGCGTCGAGCACCCGGACAGTAGCTCCTACGAGCAGTACTTC. Residues: CASVEHPDSSSYEQYF.

The chain recombines TRBV13 with TRBJ1-2, with 10 bases matching TRBD1. CDR3 length: 15 amino acids. Germline-derived CDR1 and CDR2 are PRHDT and FYEKMQ (reference sequence). J lost 6 bases, V lost 2 bases, and 6 bases had no gene match. The CDR3 here is CASSLYGTGVNGYTF. CDR3 DNA: TGTGCCAGCAGCTTATACGGGACAGGGGTGAATGGCTACACCTTC.

The CDR3 DNA reads as TGTGCCAGCACCCCCAGACTAGGTGAGGGTTCACCCCTCCACTTT. This codes for CASTPRLGEGSPLHF. The J gene is TRBJ1-6, the V gene TRBV5-5, with no clear D. V was pared by 6 bases and J by 9 bases, with 19 bases between. This CDR3 has 15 amino acids. The germline CDR1 and CDR2 sequences are SGHKS and YYEKEE (reference sequence).

This clone was found a few times. The chain couples TRBV2 to TRBJ1-5; no clear D gene. V lost 8 bases and J lost 3, with 14 bases in between. CDR1 SNHLY and CDR2 FYNNEI come from the germline V gene. The CDR3 consists of 14 residues. CDR3: CASCPAALNQPQHF. CDR3 coding DNA: TGTGCCAGCTGCCCAGCCGCACTCAATCAGCCCCAGCATTTT. Looking up the rest from reference TRBV2 and TRBJ1-5 gives the full variable domain: EPEVTQTPSHQVTQMGQEVILRCVPISNHLYFYWYRQILGQKVEFLVSFYNNEISEKSEIFDDQFSVERPDGSNFTLKIRSTKLEDSAMYFCASCPAALNQPQHFGDGTRLSIL.